This T cell receptor (beta chain) was observed in a study of T cell repertoires in cytomegalovirus infection (dated by TCRdb to between 2018 and 2021). Background on the whole study: Donor HLA type was relevant to the analysis, because carriage of CMV infection together with the matching HLA type was indicated by public TCR beta signatures. Study-level results and caveats: In both this cohort and an independent cohort of approximately 350 donors, the cumulative frequency of public TCR beta family members distinguished carriers of CMV infection plus the relevant HLA type. The ex vivo response was dominated by HLA-C-restricted CMV-specific TCR beta clonotypes, which also provided the single most frequent clonotype in two of eight donors.

Details on this clonotype: Its antigen remains undetermined. Mismatch with germline at one junction end may stem from a read error.

Including the terminal cysteine and phenylalanine, the CDR3 comprises 17 residues. Only the CDR3 DNA stays, 51 bases, in frame from base 1. CDR1 MNHGY and CDR2 SAAAGT were looked up in the germline V gene. This sample was sequenced with an Illumina HiSeq 1500. The raw public reads went through TCRdb reprocessing: fastp at Q25, MiXCR clone calling, in-frame beta chains kept. A single entry per CDR3 protein holds the most common genes and DNA from its merged rows. Counted in this sample were some 440,000 distinct CDR3 sequences; approximately 30% of them appeared once. Approximately 14% of the sample belongs to the ten largest clones.

This clonotype originated in a human donor in good health (CMV status not recorded). Some clones in this sample may be carry-over from other donors' samples. The sequence joins TRBV6-8 to TRBJ1-5, with the D segment identity uncertain. The specimen sequenced was PBMCs. The DNA sequence is as follows: TGCGCCAGCAGCGACCGACGGGGAGGTCGTAGCAATCAGCCCCAGCCTTTT. The encoded protein is CASSDRRGGRSNQPQPF.